Following are 7 T cell receptor beta chains from one sample sequenced in a study of identifying expanded T cells in peripheral blood. Method: immunoSEQ multiplex PCR; TCRdb's copy keeps in-frame clones and lacks some. The table lists 81,000 or so clones, around 84% of them singletons. Sequenced input: blood. Receptors originate from a person aged 18-69 years in good health.

The CDR3 bases are TGTGCCAGCAGCCACCACCGGGACAGGCAATGGGAGACCCAGTACTTC. It encodes CASSHHRDRQWETQYF. The chain combines TRBV4-2 with TRBJ2-5, with 8 positions matching TRBD1. There are 16 residues in the CDR3. With 3 bases clipped from V and 5 bases from J, the junction kept 11 bases outside the gene matches. Germline CDR1 reads LGHNA; CDR2 reads YNFKEQ.

The chain combines TRBV2 with TRBJ2-7; 10 nucleotides line up with TRBD1. The CDR3 length is 13 residues. V dropped 6 bases and J dropped 3; count of bases not matched to a gene: 2. Per the germline V gene, CDR1 is SNHLY and CDR2 is FYNNEI. In DNA form, the CDR3 reads TGTGCCAGCAGAAGGGACAGGGGCTACGAGCAGTACTTC. It is translated as CASRRDRGYEQYF.

The chain links TRBV11-2 to TRBJ2-1, with 7 bases aligning to TRBD1. Germline CDR1 reads SGHAT; CDR2 reads FQNNGV. Germline trimming cut 8 bases from V and 2 bases from J; bases unmatched to any gene: 6. The CDR3 length is 14 residues. The CDR3 nucleotides read TGTGCCAGCGGAAGACAGGGACCCTACAATGAGCAGTTCTTC. Encoded protein: CASGRQGPYNEQFF.

The chain combines TRBV4-3 with TRBJ1-1; the D gene is possibly TRBD1 (5 bases). The CDR3 has 16 amino acids. V was cut by 0 bases and J by 1 base, with 12 bases left in between. The germline V gene has CDR1 LGHNA and CDR2 YSLEER. The CDR3 region is CASSQDWRGTNTEAFF. In nucleotides, the CDR3 is TGCGCCAGCAGCCAAGATTGGAGGGGTACGAACACTGAAGCTTTCTTT.

V is TRBV19 and J is TRBJ2-1, with no clear D. The CDR3 runs 12 residues. CDR1 is LNHDA and CDR2 is SQIVND in the germline V gene (reference sequence). Trimming took off 5 bases at V and 16 bases at J, with 18 bases between the two ends. In nucleotides, the CDR3 is TGTGCCAGTAGTCCGGGCCCCTACCCTCCTTTCTTC. Protein product: CASSPGPYPPFF. Filled out from reference TRBV19 and TRBJ2-1, the complete variable domain reads DGGITQSPKYLFRKEGQNVTLSCEQNLNHDAMYWYRQDPGQGLRLIYYSQIVNDFQKGDIAEGYSVSREKKESFPLTVTSAQKNPTAFYLCASSPGPYPPFFGPGTRLTVL.

The rearrangement joins TRBV28 to TRBJ2-3; 12 bases line up with TRBD2. The CDR3 runs to 17 residues. V lost 2 bases, J lost 5 bases, and 8 bases stayed unmatched. CDR1 MDHEN and CDR2 SYDVKM come from the germline V gene. The DNA of the CDR3 is TGTGCCAGCAGTTTAGGGACTAGCGGGTGGGGGGGAGATACGCAGTATTTT. Its protein product is CASSLGTSGWGGDTQYF.

CDR3 sequence reads: CASSLIAGAPDTQYF. The DNA of the CDR3 is TGTGCCAGCAGCCTCATAGCGGGAGCCCCAGATACGCAGTATTTT. The gene calls are TRBV9 and TRBJ2-3; TRBD2 matches at 9 bases. Germline values: CDR1 SGDLS, CDR2 YYNGEE. The CDR3 is 15 amino acids. J gave up 4 bases and V 4 bases, and 7 bases lay outside the gene matches.